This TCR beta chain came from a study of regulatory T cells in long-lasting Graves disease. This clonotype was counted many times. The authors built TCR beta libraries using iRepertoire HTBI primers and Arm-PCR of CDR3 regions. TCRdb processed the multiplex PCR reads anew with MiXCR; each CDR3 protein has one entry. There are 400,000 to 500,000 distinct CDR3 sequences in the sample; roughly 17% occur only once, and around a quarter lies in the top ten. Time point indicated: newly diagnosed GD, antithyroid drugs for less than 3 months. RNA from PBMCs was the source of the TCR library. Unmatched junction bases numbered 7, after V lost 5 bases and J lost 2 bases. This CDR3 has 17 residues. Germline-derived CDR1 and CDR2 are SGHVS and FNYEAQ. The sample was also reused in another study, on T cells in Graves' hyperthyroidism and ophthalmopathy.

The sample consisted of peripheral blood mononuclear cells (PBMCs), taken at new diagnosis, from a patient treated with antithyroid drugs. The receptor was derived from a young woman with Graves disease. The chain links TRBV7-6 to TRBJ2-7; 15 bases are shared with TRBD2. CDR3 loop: CASSPQGLAGGAYEQYF. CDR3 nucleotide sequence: TGTGCCAGCAGCCCACAAGGACTAGCGGGAGGGGCCTACGAGCAGTACTTC.